This is a list of T cell receptor beta chains from one sample in a study of T cells expressing NK-cell markers. TCRdb reprocessed the 5' RACE reads and keeps a single row for each CDR3 protein, giving no DNA. The sample totals 550,000 or so distinct CDR3 sequences. The sample was blood T cells: a sorted CD56 or NKG2C T cell subset, CD4+ or CD8+ T cells, or bulk PBMC T cells (not recorded which). These receptors were collected from a man aged 18-30 years in good health. Both conserved end residues are part of each CDR3.

V gene	J gene	CDR3 length	CDR3 protein
TRBV24-1	TRBJ2-1	18	CATSDSRPVAGGINEQFF
TRBV6-5	TRBJ2-1	15	CASSYGTSGKSEQFF
TRBV18	TRBJ2-5	17	CASSPRGAQLYQETQYF
TRBV12-3/TRBV12-4	TRBJ2-3	14	CASRRQGHTDTQYF
TRBV15	TRBJ2-1	16	CATSRDQGIGHNEQFF
TRBV3-1	TRBJ2-3	16	CASSQGRLDRTDTQYF
TRBV20-1	TRBJ2-1	16	CSARDRRGHTYNEQFF
TRBV5-6	TRBJ2-5	13	CASSLGLMRTQYF
TRBV3-1	TRBJ1-1	15	CASSQGGWGLAEAFF
TRBV5-1	TRBJ2-7	16	CASSLVGGRIDYEQYF
TRBV21-1	TRBJ1-5	15	CASSSTPAGGQPQHF
TRBV5-1	TRBJ2-2	14	CASSLGASGGELFF
TRBV24-1	TRBJ2-7	13	CATSDLLDHEQYF
TRBV5-1	TRBJ1-3	14	CASSSDRGGNTIYF
TRBV15	TRBJ2-3	17	CATTDYTGPRGTDTQYF
TRBV5-1	TRBJ2-5	17	CASSLTDRVRLMETQYF
TRBV6-2/TRBV6-3	TRBJ2-7	13	CASRGLAGVLQYF
TRBV10-3	TRBJ1-3	17	CAISESQILTAGNTIYF
TRBV6-5	TRBJ2-5	14	CASRTGGDQETQYF
TRBV7-9	TRBJ2-3	16	CASSLIGLDNTDTQYF
TRBV7-9	TRBJ2-3	16	CASSLGTTLYTDTQYF
TRBV28	TRBJ2-6	17	CASSPETGGSGANVLTF
TRBV3-1	TRBJ2-1	18	CASSQVTTSGRTYNEQFF
TRBV4-2	TRBJ2-1	18	CASSRDPGPGLADNEQFF
TRBV7-6	TRBJ2-1	15	CASSPGGTTYNEQFF
TRBV7-9	TRBJ2-3	15	CASSSDRVHTDTQYF
TRBV25-1	TRBJ2-3	11	CASSKGDTQYF
TRBV4-1	TRBJ2-1	15	CASSQEAASVNEQFF
TRBV20-1	TRBJ2-5	13	CSARASRAETQYF
TRBV6-5	TRBJ1-5	12	CASSFLGQPQHF
TRBV7-2	TRBJ2-7	16	CASSLGPTSGGYEQYF
TRBV10-3	TRBJ2-1	14	CAISDRDRVSEQFF
TRBV6-5	TRBJ1-6	15	CASSTGHHNNSPLHF
TRBV20-1	TRBJ2-3	14	CSARPTSGSYTQYF
TRBV12-3/TRBV12-4	TRBJ2-1	15	CASSRQGSSYNEQFF
TRBV27	TRBJ2-1	18	CASSFGSAGGPNYNEQFF